The clone carrying this TCR beta chain showed up just once. TCRdb's copy holds only in-frame clones and misses some; the assay was immunoSEQ multiplex PCR. The table records tens of thousands of clones, 92% of them present only once. The data belong to a study of T cell changes during pregnancy in multiple sclerosis. Trimming removed 7 bases from V and 1 base from J; junction bases left unmatched: 4. Germline V gene sequence: CDR1 MNHNS, CDR2 SASEGT. This CDR3 is built from 14 residues. The receptor's source is a female donor in good health, enrolled as a control in a pregnancy study. The source material was peripheral blood, sampled in the first trimester of pregnancy. The chain uses TRBV6-1 and TRBJ1-2, with 9 bases matching TRBD1. The CDR3 sequence: CASTTTGGNYGYTF. In nucleotides, the CDR3 is TGTGCCAGCACCACGACAGGGGGTAACTATGGCTACACCTTC.